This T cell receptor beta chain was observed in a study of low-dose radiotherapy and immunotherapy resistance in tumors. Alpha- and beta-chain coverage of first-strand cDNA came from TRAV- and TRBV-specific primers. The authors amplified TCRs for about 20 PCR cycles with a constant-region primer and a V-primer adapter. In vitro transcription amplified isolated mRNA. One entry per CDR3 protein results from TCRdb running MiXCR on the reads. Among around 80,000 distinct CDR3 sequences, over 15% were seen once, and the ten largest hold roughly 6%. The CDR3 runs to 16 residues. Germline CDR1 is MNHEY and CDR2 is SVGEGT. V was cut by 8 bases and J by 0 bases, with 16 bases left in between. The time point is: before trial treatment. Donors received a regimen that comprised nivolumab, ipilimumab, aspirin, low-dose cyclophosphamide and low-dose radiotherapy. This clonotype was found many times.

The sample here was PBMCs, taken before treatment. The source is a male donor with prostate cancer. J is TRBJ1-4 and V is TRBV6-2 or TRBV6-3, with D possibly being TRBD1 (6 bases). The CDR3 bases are TGTGCCAGCGAGCGGACAGCGAGGGCAACTAATGAAAAACTGTTTTTT. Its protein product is CASERTARATNEKLFF.